This section outlines one T cell receptor beta chain sequence together with its context. The data originate from a study of cytomegalovirus exposure and HLA in healthy donors. The CDR3 extends over 14 amino acids. Germline CDR1 is WSHSY and CDR2 is SAAADI. The V gene lost 4 bases and the J gene lost 6 bases, with 15 bases spanning the gap. The PCR used 60 Vbeta and 13 Jbeta primers. Sequencing was performed with immunoSEQ multiplex PCR; in TCRdb, only in-frame clones are kept and a portion is missing. This table has approximately 91,000 clones, 70% to 85% appearing once. The TCR sequence derives from a human donor in good health. Source material: PBMCs. The chain links TRBV10-2 to TRBJ1-2, with a weak D call TRBD1 (5 bases). The CDR3 DNA reads as TGCGCCAGCAGTGTCGAGGAGGGAGGGGATGGCTACACCTTC. Protein sequence: CASSVEEGGDGYTF.